The next 26 T cell receptor beta chains were all read from a single sample in a study of Graves' ophthalmopathy and Graves' hyperthyroidism (dated by TCRdb to between 2018 and 2020). TCRdb shows the sequencer as Illumina HiSeq 2000. For repertoire sequencing, TCR beta CDR3 regions were amplified from RNA transcripts. A first-round RT-PCR used HTBI primers with the Qiagen OneStep RT-PCR kit, followed by a second-round multiplex PCR, size selection and purification. TCRdb reanalyzed the raw reads on its own, using fastp at Q25 for trimming and MiXCR for clone calling, and kept in-frame beta chains. Rows merge per CDR3 protein into single entries with the most common DNA and genes. For this sample there are around 170,000 distinct CDR3 sequences; roughly two fifths appear just once. The ten biggest clones cover under 6.5% of the sample. Sample: peripheral blood. These receptors came from a woman in her 40s with Graves' ophthalmopathy. Donor details come from another sample of the same person, matched by shared clones.

J is TRBJ1-2 and V is TRBV12-3 or TRBV12-4; D remains unclear. V was pared by 5 bases and J by 4 bases, with 14 bases between. The CDR3 has 14 residues. CDR3 sequence reads: CASSTERTGYGYTF. The CDR3 DNA reads as TGTGCCAGCAGTACCGAGAGGACGGGCTATGGCTACACCTTC.

This clonotype came up once. V is TRBV12-3 or TRBV12-4 and J is TRBJ1-1; TRBD1 matches 7 bases. V dropped 6 bases and J dropped 5; count of bases not matched to a gene: 3. CDR3 size: 12 residues. CDR3 sequence reads: CASRDRNTEAFF. The CDR3, as DNA: TGTGCCAGCAGGGACAGGAATACTGAAGCTTTCTTT.

Ten or more counts support this clonotype. V and J are TRBV12-3 or TRBV12-4 and TRBJ2-7; D unclear. The length of the CDR3 is 12 residues. The V end was cut by 3 bases, the J end by 4 bases, with 7 bases between. The CDR3 nucleotides are TGTGCCAGCAGTTTTGGAGCTTACGAGCAGTACTTC. Translated: CASSFGAYEQYF.

This clonotype was seen repeatedly, ten times or more. The J gene is TRBJ1-3, the V gene TRBV5-1; a possible D gene is TRBD1 (6 bases). This CDR3 is 15 amino acids long. Germline assignment: CDR1 SGHRS and CDR2 YFSETQ. V lost 3 bases and J 1 base, leaving 11 bases between the germline ends. The CDR3 protein is CASSSDSLSGNTIYF. The CDR3 DNA sequence: TGCGCCAGCAGCTCGGACAGTTTGTCTGGAAACACCATATATTTT.

This clonotype was picked up many times. The chain recombines TRBV5-1 with TRBJ2-2; 7 bases are a match to TRBD1. There are 16 residues in the CDR3. Germline-derived CDR1 and CDR2 are SGHRS and YFSETQ. With V trimmed by 3 bases and J by 4 bases, 9 bases remained unmatched. DNA of the CDR3: TGCGCCAGCAGCTGGCCCCGGGACAGACTCACCGGGGAGCTGTTTTTT. The encoded protein is CASSWPRDRLTGELFF.

This clonotype was counted at least ten times. The junction does not match germline at one end; this may be a read error. The genes are TRBV5-1 and TRBJ1-1; D might be TRBD1 (5 bases). This CDR3 contains 14 residues. CDR1 is SGHRS, CDR2 YFSETQ, per germline. CDR3 sequence: CASSTGTVNTEAFF. The DNA for the CDR3 is TGTGCCAGTAGCACCGGGACGGTGAACACTGAAGCTTTCTTT.

This clonotype appeared a few times. The genes are TRBV6-2 or TRBV6-3 and TRBJ2-5; tentatively, D is TRBD1 (6 bases). CDR3 length equals 15 residues. From germline, CDR1 is MNHEY and CDR2 SVGEGT. V was shortened by 2 bases and J by 4 bases, with 14 bases between the two germline ends. CDR3 DNA sequence: TGTGCCAGCAGTTACAGCGGACAGACCGGAGAGACCCAGTACTTC. Its protein product is CASSYSGQTGETQYF.

This clonotype was counted ten times or more. This CDR3 is missing its conserved last phenylalanine or tryptophan, likely due to a read error. The chain links TRBV27 to TRBJ1-2; TRBD1 matches at 7 bases. J lost 2 bases, V lost 3 bases, and 3 bases had no gene match. This CDR3 is 14 amino acids long. Germline-derived CDR1 and CDR2 are MNHEY and SMNVEV (reference sequence). CDR3 sequence: CASSFQTGNYGYTS. CDR3 sequence (DNA): TGTGCCAGCAGTTTCCAGACAGGGAACTATGGCTACACCTCC.

This clonotype has more than one count but fewer than ten. The chain is built from TRBV10-3 and TRBJ2-7; weak D call: TRBD1 (6 bases). The germline V and J ends were trimmed by 1 base and 4 bases, with 17 bases remaining between them. Germline loops: CDR1 ENHRY, CDR2 SYGVKD. This CDR3 is built from 16 residues. DNA for the CDR3: TGTGCCATCAGTGAGTTAGGATCCGGGACACCTTACGAGCAGTACTTC. It yields the protein CAISELGSGTPYEQYF.

The chain uses TRBV7-2 and TRBJ1-5; perhaps TRBD1 as D (5 bases). This CDR3 spans 15 amino acids. Trimming left V 0 bases short and J 3 bases short, with 9 bases between. The V gene's germline CDR1 is SGHTA and CDR2 FQGNSA. CDR3 region: CASSLAGADNQPQHF. The CDR3 nucleotides read TGTGCCAGCAGCTTAGCAGGGGCGGACAATCAGCCCCAGCATTTT.

This clonotype was detected many times. The rearrangement uses TRBV9 and TRBJ1-1; no reliable D call. Trimming shortened V by 0 bases and J by 6 bases, and 12 bases separated the two germline ends. This CDR3 has 14 amino acids. The germline CDR1 and CDR2 sequences are SGDLS and YYNGEE. The CDR3 region has the DNA TGTGCCAGCAGCGTAGGATCCGGACGGTCTGAAGCTTTCTTT. The encoded protein is CASSVGSGRSEAFF.

This clonotype was counted many times. The chain is built from TRBV7-9 and TRBJ2-7, with D possibly being TRBD1 (5 bases). Germline-derived CDR1 and CDR2 are SEHNR and FQNEAQ (reference sequence). V was trimmed by 3 bases and J by 2 bases, leaving 11 bases between them. The CDR3 length is 14 residues. The CDR3 is CASSFEDIAYEQYF. Here the CDR3 DNA reads TGTGCCAGCAGCTTTGAGGACATCGCCTACGAGCAGTACTTC.

The chain couples TRBV6-2 or TRBV6-3 to TRBJ1-1; D remains unclear. CDR3 size: 15 residues. Germline loops: CDR1 MNHEY, CDR2 SVGEGT. V was cut by 5 bases and J by 3 bases, with 16 bases left in between. As DNA, the CDR3 is TGTGCCAGCAGTGACCCAGGCGCCGGGGACACTGAAGCTTTCTTT. Translated: CASSDPGAGDTEAFF.

This clonotype was found many times. CDR3 loop: CASSLIQGYEQYF. CDR3 nucleotide sequence: TGTGCCAGCAGTTTAATACAGGGGTACGAGCAGTACTTC. The J gene is TRBJ2-7, the V gene TRBV27, with 7 nucleotides matching TRBD1. V shed 2 bases and J 4 bases; nucleotides not matched to a gene: 2. Germline CDR1 and CDR2: MNHEY and SMNVEV (reference sequence). This CDR3 contains 13 residues.

This clonotype was seen many times. CDR3 DNA: TGTGCCAGCTCACCCAGACCGGGACAGTGGGATGGCTACACCTTC. This encodes CASSPRPGQWDGYTF. The chain uses TRBV18 and TRBJ1-2; 7 nucleotides match TRBD1. The CDR3 is 15 residues long. The V and J ends lost 3 bases and 6 bases, in that order; junction bases with no gene match: 10. The germline V gene has CDR1 KGHSH and CDR2 LQKENI.

J is TRBJ2-2 and V is TRBV13; D not resolved. Germline loops: CDR1 PRHDT, CDR2 FYEKMQ (reference sequence). The V gene lost 2 bases and the J gene lost 3 bases, with 7 bases spanning the gap. The CDR3 extends over 14 amino acids. The CDR3 nucleotides are TGTGCCAGCAGCTTACCGGTTGACACCGGGGAGCTGTTTTTT. Its translation is CASSLPVDTGELFF.

This clonotype was counted at least ten times. The rearrangement joins TRBV28 to TRBJ1-2; 8 bases fit TRBD1. Germline V CDR1 and CDR2: MDHEN, SYDVKM. The CDR3 length is 16 residues. V was clipped by 4 bases and J by 5 bases; unmatched bases: 12. Here the CDR3 reads CASSSPSSTGEYGYTF. The DNA of the CDR3 is TGTGCCAGCAGTTCCCCATCCTCGACAGGGGAATATGGCTACACCTTC.

The genes are TRBV7-2 and TRBJ2-5; D is perhaps TRBD2 (5 bases). Germline V gene lookup returns CDR1 SGHTA and CDR2 FQGNSA. The ends were cut back, 6 bases at V and 4 bases at J, with 18 bases in the middle. The CDR3 covers 15 residues. This CDR3 reads CASSFRERRRETQYF. The DNA for the CDR3 is TGTGCCAGCAGTTTTAGGGAGCGCCGGCGAGAGACCCAGTACTTC.

The V gene is TRBV20-1, the J gene TRBJ2-7, with no clear D. The CDR3 loop spans 13 amino acids. Between the trimmed V and J ends, which lost 3 bases and 3 bases, there was a span of 12 bases. Germline V gene lookup returns CDR1 DFQATT and CDR2 SNEGSKA (reference sequence). The CDR3 protein is CSASPGPSYEQYF. CDR3 sequence (DNA): TGCAGTGCTAGCCCCGGGCCCAGCTACGAGCAGTACTTC.

In DNA form, the CDR3 reads TGTGCCAGCAGTAAAGCGGGGGTGGGGCAAGAGACCCAGTACTTC. Translating gives CASSKAGVGQETQYF. The rearrangement links TRBV28 to TRBJ2-5, with 8 bases matching TRBD2. The CDR3 extends over 15 amino acids. With V trimmed by 5 bases and J by 2 bases, 7 bases remained unmatched. Germline V gives CDR1 MDHEN, CDR2 SYDVKM.

This clonotype is a singleton in its sample. CDR3 bases: TGTGCCAGCAGTATCCTGTTTGTA. Amino acids: CASSILFV. V gene TRBV27 combines with J gene TRBJ2-7; no clear D gene. This CDR3 has 8 amino acids. The germline gives CDR1 MNHEY, CDR2 SMNVEV (reference sequence).

V is TRBV6-1 and J is TRBJ1-6; the match to TRBD1 covers 7 bases. Germline CDR1 and CDR2: MNHNS and SASEGT. The CDR3 contains 16 residues. V dropped 1 base and J dropped 6; count of bases not matched to a gene: 6. The CDR3 region is CASSEVRGGPNSPLHF. The CDR3 nucleotides read TGTGCCAGCAGTGAAGTACGAGGGGGCCCTAATTCACCCCTCCACTTT.

There are many counts of this clonotype. This sequence joins TRBV19 and TRBJ1-3; D call uncertain. The germline gives CDR1 LNHDA, CDR2 SQIVND (reference sequence). This CDR3 spans 17 amino acids. The V and J ends lost 6 bases and 0 bases respectively, with 18 bases between them. CDR3: CASSPQGGSSSGNTIYF. The CDR3 DNA sequence: TGTGCCAGTAGCCCTCAAGGCGGTTCAAGCTCTGGAAACACCATATATTTT.

This clonotype was observed at least ten times. The chain couples TRBV6-2 or TRBV6-3 to TRBJ1-1; 11 bases align to TRBD1. This CDR3 comprises 16 residues. V shed 2 bases, J shed 4 bases, and the junction held 6 bases outside the gene matches. Germline CDR1 and CDR2: MNHEY and SVGEGT. Here the CDR3 reads CASSYEPGTGGTEAFF. CDR3 bases: TGTGCCAGCAGTTACGAGCCCGGGACAGGGGGCACTGAAGCTTTCTTT.

The chain's CDR3 is CASSRSNRGEVTEAFF. In DNA form, the CDR3 reads TGTGCCAGTAGCAGAAGCAACAGGGGCGAGGTCACTGAAGCTTTCTTT. The chain is built from TRBV19 and TRBJ1-1, with 7 bases fitting TRBD1. CDR3 size: 16 residues. With V trimmed by 6 bases and J by 4 bases, 14 bases remained unmatched. Germline loops: CDR1 LNHDA, CDR2 SQIVND (reference sequence).

This clonotype was recorded at least ten times. The chain has TRBV6-2 or TRBV6-3 and TRBJ1-1, with D perhaps matching TRBD1 (5 bases). The CDR3 runs 13 residues. Trimming pared 8 bases from V and 3 bases from J, leaving 13 bases between. Per the germline V gene, CDR1 is MNHEY and CDR2 is SVGEGT. The CDR3 bases are TGTGCCAGCGTGGACGGGGCGGACACTGAAGCTTTCTTT. It specifies CASVDGADTEAFF.